The 27 T cell receptor gamma chains below come from one sample, sequenced in a study of intestinal T cells in coeliac disease. The TRG library came from 150 to 200 ng of biopsy DNA amplified with LymphoTrack primers. TCRdb repeated clone calling on the multiplex PCR reads with CATT. This sample carries some 400 gamma-chain clones, roughly 49% of them seen once, and the ten largest clones take around 35%. More than 9 formalin-fixed paraffin-embedded scrolls, each 5 µm thick, supplied each case's genomic DNA. Sequenced material: a duodenal biopsy. Receptors were obtained from a human donor with celiac disease.

This clone has a handful of counts. This sequence joins TRGV8 and TRGJP1. This CDR3 contains 14 residues. CDR1 VENAVY and CDR2 YDSYNSRV come from the germline V gene. V shed 3 bases and J 3 bases; nucleotides not matched to a gene: 4. The CDR3 spells CATWDRSTGWFKIF. The CDR3 coding sequence is TGTGCCACCTGGGATCGGTCCACTGGTTGGTTCAAGATATTT.

This clone was counted only a few times. This sequence joins TRGV10 and TRGJ1 or TRGJ2. TRGV10 is an open reading frame whose function is uncertain. V gave up 8 bases and J gave up 9 bases; unmatched junction bases: 11. The length of the CDR3 is 12 residues. This CDR3 reads CAAWGPRAKKLF. In DNA, the CDR3 is TGTGCTGCGTGGGGCCCCCGGGCTAAGAAACTCTTT.

This clone was recorded a few times. A much larger clone lies a single base off, so this may be a read error. Different DNA sequences within this sample yield the same CDR3. The chain combines TRGV5 with TRGJP2. The CDR3 is 17 residues long. The germline CDR1 and CDR2 sequences are VINAFY and YDVSNSKD. CDR3 amino acids: CATWDRPSPSSDWIKTF. The DNA for the CDR3 is TGCGCCACCTGGGACAGGCCATCCCCTAGTAGTGATTGGATCAAGACGTTT.

The rearrangement uses TRGV3 and TRGJ1 or TRGJ2. V lost 10 bases and J lost 4; bases outside the gene matches: 16. The V gene's germline CDR1 is VTNTFY and CDR2 YDVSTARD (reference sequence). This CDR3 contains 14 residues. The CDR3 is CATGTGPRYYKKLF. CDR3 DNA sequence: TGTGCCACTGGGACAGGCCCCAGGTATTATAAGAAACTCTTT.

Details on this clone: It may be a read error: a sequence one base away is much more abundant. This sample also contains other DNA sequences that code for the same CDR3. The chain uses TRGV8 and TRGJP1. Germline V gene data show CDR1 as VENAVY and CDR2 as YDSYNSRV. The CDR3 sequence is 13 residues long. The CDR3 is CATWDRGGWFKIF. As DNA, the CDR3 is TGTGCGACCTGGGATAGGGGGGGTTGGTTCAAGATATTT.

This clone rates as hyperexpanded (1% or more). This CDR3 is also generated by other DNA sequences in the sample. CDR3 loop: CATWDGHVGWFKIF. The CDR3 nucleotides are TGTGCCACCTGGGACGGGCATGTAGGTTGGTTCAAGATATTT. The chain links TRGV2 to TRGJP1. This CDR3 comprises 14 residues. Looked up from germline, CDR1 is EGSNGY and CDR2 is YDSYNSKV. V trimming: 0 bases; J trimming: 8 bases; junction bases outside the gene matches: 6.

This clone was counted only a few times. The chain joins TRGV8 to TRGJP1. The germline V gene encodes CDR1 VENAVY and CDR2 YDSYNSRV. This CDR3 is 13 amino acids long. This CDR3 is CAPGSRGGWFKIF. In DNA form, the CDR3 reads TGTGCACCTGGGAGTAGGGGGGGTTGGTTCAAGATATTT.

The chain is built from TRGV8 and TRGJ1 or TRGJ2. Germline CDR1 reads VENAVY; CDR2 reads YDSYNSRV. This CDR3 has 12 amino acids. CDR3 in DNA: TGTGCACCTGAGTCCTATGGGGGGGGGAAACTCTTT. Translated: CAPESYGGGKLF.

This clone was observed a few times. The chain carries TRGV2 and TRGJP1. V lost 0 bases to trimming and J lost 0 bases; unmatched junction nucleotides: 4. The CDR3 sequence is 16 residues long. Per the germline V gene, CDR1 is EGSNGY and CDR2 is YDSYNSKV. The CDR3 DNA reads as TGTGCCACCTGGGACGGGGCTGATACCACTGGTTGGTTCAAGATATTT. Residues: CATWDGADTTGWFKIF.

The gene calls are TRGV4 and TRGJ1 or TRGJ2. CDR1 is EGSTGY and CDR2 is YDSYTSSV in the germline V gene. The CDR3 has 15 amino acids. The trim removed 3 bases at V and 3 bases at J, leaving 11 bases unmatched. CDR3 in DNA: TGTGCCACCTGGGATCCCACCGATACTTATTATAAGAAACTCTTT. This codes for CATWDPTDTYYKKLF.

The gene calls are TRGV10 and TRGJP1. TRGV10 is classed as an ORF, of uncertain function. There are 14 residues in the CDR3. With V trimmed by 8 bases and J by 7 bases, 11 bases remained unmatched. Here the CDR3 DNA reads TGTGCTGCGTGGGAGTGGGAGCGTGGTTGGTTCAAGATATTT. Its translation: CAAWEWERGWFKIF.

This rearrangement joins TRGV2 to TRGJP2. In germline, CDR1 is EGSNGY, CDR2 YDSYNSKV. The CDR3 runs to 14 residues. With 11 bases clipped from V and 11 bases from J, the junction kept 20 bases outside the gene matches. In DNA form, the CDR3 reads TGTGCCAACATCTCTAAGTCCCCGGGATGGATCAAGACGTTT. Protein product: CANISKSPGWIKTF.

V gene TRGV4 combines with J gene TRGJ1 or TRGJ2. Trimming cost V 5 bases and J 3 bases; bases outside gene matches: 13. This CDR3 has 15 residues. Germline V lookup: CDR1 EGSTGY, CDR2 YDSYTSSV. The CDR3 sequence: CATWGSHDTYYKKLF. In nucleotides, the CDR3 is TGTGCCACCTGGGGATCCCACGATACTTATTATAAGAAACTCTTT.

A few counts support this clone. The V and J genes are TRGV8 and TRGJP1. The CDR3 contains 16 residues. V dropped 2 bases and J dropped 9; count of bases not matched to a gene: 15. In germline, CDR1 is VENAVY, CDR2 YDSYNSRV. The CDR3 loop is CATWDKRPPVCWFKIF. Written as DNA, the CDR3 is TGTGCCACCTGGGATAAGAGGCCCCCGGTTTGTTGGTTCAAGATATTT.

This rearrangement joins TRGV10 to TRGJP1. TRGV10 is an ORF, and what it does is uncertain. The CDR3 loop spans 14 amino acids. The trim removed 8 bases at V and 10 bases at J, leaving 14 bases unmatched. In DNA, the CDR3 is TGTGCTGCGTGGATATACCCACTGGTTTGGTTCAAGATATTT. Translation gives CAAWIYPLVWFKIF.

The gene calls are TRGV11 and TRGJ1 or TRGJ2. TRGV11 is designated an ORF whose function remains uncertain. This CDR3 comprises 12 residues. V gave up 1 base and J gave up 9 bases; unmatched junction bases: 3. The DNA for the CDR3 is TGTGCCTGCTGGATTAGGCAAGGTAAGAAACTCTTT. Its protein product is CACWIRQGKKLF.

This clone has more than one count but fewer than ten. The chain has TRGV10 and TRGJP1. TRGV10 is an ORF for which the function is uncertain. The CDR3 has 14 amino acids. After removal of 8 bases from V and 6 bases from J, the junction contained 10 bases not matched to a gene. DNA for the CDR3: TGTGCTGCGTGGGATGGGAGGCCTGGTTGGTTCAAGATATTT. Its translation is CAAWDGRPGWFKIF.

This clone was observed a handful of times. This chain connects TRGV3 to TRGJ1 or TRGJ2. Germline CDR1 reads VTNTFY; CDR2 reads YDVSTARD (reference sequence). After removal of 6 bases from V and 10 bases from J, the junction contained 9 bases not matched to a gene. The CDR3 consists of 11 residues. CDR3 in DNA: TGTGCCACCTGGCCTTGTCGCAAGAAACTCTTT. It translates to CATWPCRKKLF.

The V gene is TRGV4, the J gene TRGJ1 or TRGJ2. Trimming took 3 bases from V and 3 from J; bases not matched to a gene: 5. The germline gives CDR1 EGSTGY, CDR2 YDSYTSSV. The CDR3 is made up of 13 amino acids. The CDR3 coding sequence is TGTGCCACCTGGGATTTTTCTTATTATAAGAAACTCTTT. Translation: CATWDFSYYKKLF.

This rearrangement joins TRGV2 to TRGJ1 or TRGJ2. V was clipped by 0 bases and J by 7 bases; unmatched bases: 3. Germline lookup yields CDR1 EGSNGY and CDR2 YDSYNSKV. The CDR3 contains 12 residues. CDR3 sequence (DNA): TGTGCCACCTGGGACGGGCGATATAAGAAACTCTTT. Translated: CATWDGRYKKLF.

This chain joins TRGV4 and TRGJ1 or TRGJ2. Germline V gives CDR1 EGSTGY, CDR2 YDSYTSSV. This CDR3 is 13 amino acids long. The chain's CDR3 is CAPGVGGGYKKLF. CDR3 DNA sequence: TGTGCACCTGGAGTGGGGGGAGGTTATAAGAAACTCTTT.

Sample share makes this clone large. The chain recombines TRGV11 with TRGJ1 or TRGJ2. TRGV11 is treated as an ORF (open reading frame) with a function not yet certain. J gave up 12 bases and V 3 bases, and 11 bases lay outside the gene matches. The CDR3 sequence is 13 residues long. In DNA form, the CDR3 reads TGTGCCTGCTGGATTAGGTATAAGAGGGGGAAACTCTTT. Protein sequence: CACWIRYKRGKLF.

A few counts support this clone. The chain uses TRGV2 and TRGJ1 or TRGJ2. Germline-derived CDR1 and CDR2 are EGSNGY and YDSYNSKV. The CDR3 totals 10 residues. V shed 8 bases and J 12 bases; nucleotides not matched to a gene: 10. The CDR3 nucleotides read TGTGCCACCTTCCGTGAAGGGAAACTCTTT. It translates to CATFREGKLF.

The rearrangement joins TRGV3 to TRGJ1 or TRGJ2. The germline CDR1 and CDR2 sequences are VTNTFY and YDVSTARD (reference sequence). The CDR3 totals 14 residues. The V segment lost 1 base and the J segment 3 bases; nucleotides outside the gene matches: 6. CDR3 protein: CATWDRRIYYKKLF. CDR3 sequence (DNA): TGTGCCACCTGGGACAGACGAATTTATTATAAGAAACTCTTT.

V is TRGV10 and J is TRGJP1. TRGV10 is labeled an ORF, and its function is uncertain. There are 12 residues in the CDR3. Trimming took 8 bases from V and 9 from J; bases not matched to a gene: 7. For the CDR3, the DNA is TGTGCTGCGTGGATTGTACGTTGGTTCAAGATATTT. Its protein product is CAAWIVRWFKIF.

This clone is judged hyperexpanded (1% or more). This CDR3 is also generated by other DNA sequences in the sample. This chain joins TRGV4 and TRGJP1. Per germline, CDR1 EGSTGY and CDR2 YDSYTSSV. CDR3 length equals 18 residues. V shed 0 bases, J shed 0 bases, and the junction held 10 bases outside the gene matches. The DNA of the CDR3 is TGTGCCACCTGGGATGGGCCCGATACCAATACCACTGGTTGGTTCAAGATATTT. Its translation is CATWDGPDTNTTGWFKIF.

This clone turned up a few times. The TCRdb protein comes from a much larger clone and disagrees with this DNA's translation at residue 4, likely due to a read error; the protein given here is derived from the DNA. The V gene is TRGV8, the J gene TRGJ1 or TRGJ2. The CDR3 spans 14 residues. The germline gives CDR1 VENAVY, CDR2 YDSYNSRV. CDR3 amino acids: CATREAYHYYKKLF. CDR3 DNA: TGTGCCACCCGGGAGGCCTACCACTATTATAAGAAACTCTTT.